This TCR beta chain was recovered during a study of T cells in localized non-small cell lung cancer. The CDR3 is made up of 16 amino acids. CDR1 and CDR2 from the germline V gene are SGHAT and FQNNGV. The V end lost 2 bases, the J end lost 1 base, and 11 bases lay between the germline ends. This clone occurred once. The protocol was immunoSEQ multiplex PCR, while the TCRdb copy is restricted to in-frame clones and leaves out a portion. The sample lists over 8,500 clones, around 90% occurring once. Material: peripheral blood, obtained before any cancer treatment. The sequence came from a woman aged 40-69 years with stage I squamous cell lung carcinoma. The V gene is TRBV11-2, the J gene TRBJ1-4, with D maybe TRBD1 (5 bases). DNA for the CDR3: TGTGCCAGCAGCTTATCCACAGGAATAACTAATGAAAAACTGTTTTTT. This gives the protein CASSLSTGITNEKLFF.